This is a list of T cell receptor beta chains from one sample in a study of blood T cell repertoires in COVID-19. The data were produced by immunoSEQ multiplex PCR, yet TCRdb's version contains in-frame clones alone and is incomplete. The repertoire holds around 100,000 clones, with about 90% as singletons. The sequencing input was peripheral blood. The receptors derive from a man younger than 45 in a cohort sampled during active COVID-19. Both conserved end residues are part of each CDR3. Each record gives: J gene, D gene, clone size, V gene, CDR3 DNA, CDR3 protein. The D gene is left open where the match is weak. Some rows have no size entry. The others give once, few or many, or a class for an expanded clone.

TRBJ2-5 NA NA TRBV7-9 TGTGCCAGCAGCTCGGACATTAGACAAGAGACCCAGTACTTC CASSSDIRQETQYF
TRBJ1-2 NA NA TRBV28 TGTGCCAGCAGTTTGGAGGGGTATGGCTACACCTTC CASSLEGYGYTF
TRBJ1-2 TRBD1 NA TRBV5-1 TGCGCCAGCAGCTCGAACAGGGGGCGTCGAGGCTACACCTTC CASSSNRGRRGYTF
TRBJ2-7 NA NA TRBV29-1 TGCAGCGTTGAGACGGGCAGGAGGAGCTCCTACGAGCAGTACTTC CSVETGRRSSYEQYF
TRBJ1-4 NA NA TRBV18 TGTGCCAGCTCACCACCGGGGGGAGATGAAAAACTGTTTTTT CASSPPGGDEKLFF
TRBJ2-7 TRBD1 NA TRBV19 TGTGCCAGTAGTCCGAGGACAGGGGCGGCCTACGAGCAGTACTTC CASSPRTGAAYEQYF
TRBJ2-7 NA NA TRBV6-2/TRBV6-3 TGTGCCAGCAGTTACAACACTCAGGAGTACTTC CASSYNTQEYF
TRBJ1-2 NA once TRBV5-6 TGTGCCAGCAGCTTGCGAGGGTTTAACTATGGCTACACCTTC CASSLRGFNYGYTF
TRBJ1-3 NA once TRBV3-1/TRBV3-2 TGTGCCAGCAGCCAGCAGGCCCCTGGAAACACCATATATTTT CASSQQAPGNTIYF
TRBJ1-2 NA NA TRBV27 TGTGCCAGCAGGGCAGGGAGGCCCTATGGCTACACCTTC CASRAGRPYGYTF
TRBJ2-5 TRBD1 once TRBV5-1 TGCGCCAGCAGCGGCTTACAGGGGGCTCCGGGAGAGACCCAGTACTTC CASSGLQGAPGETQYF
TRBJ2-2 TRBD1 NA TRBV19 TGTGCCAGTAGGGACAGGTCGAACACCGGGGAGCTGTTTTTT CASRDRSNTGELFF
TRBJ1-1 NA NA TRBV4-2 TGTGCCAGCAGCCAAGATCTGGCAGGGAACACTGAAGCTTTCTTT CASSQDLAGNTEAFF
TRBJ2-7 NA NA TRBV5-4 TGTGCCAGCAGCTTGGCACAGGGCTACGAGCAGTACTTC CASSLAQGYEQYF
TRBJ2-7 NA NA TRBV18 TGTGCCAGCTCACATACACAGGGCGCATACGAGCAGTACTTC CASSHTQGAYEQYF
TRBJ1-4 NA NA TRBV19 TGTGCTGTTGGAGAGGGGGAAACTAATGAAAAACTGTTTTTT CAVGEGETNEKLFF
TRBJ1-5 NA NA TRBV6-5 TGTGCCAGCGGCCGGGGGAGAGAGGGGCAGCCCCAGCATTTT CASGRGREGQPQHF
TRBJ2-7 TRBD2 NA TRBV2 TGTGCCAGCACTAGCGGGGGTACCTACGAGCAGTACTTC CASTSGGTYEQYF
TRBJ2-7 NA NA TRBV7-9 TGTGCCTCAGCTTATACCCCCGGGTACGAGCAGTACTTC CASAYTPGYEQYF
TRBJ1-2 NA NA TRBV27 TGTGCCAGCAGTTTCTCCCCCGCGGGAGGGGACTATGGCTACACCTTC CASSFSPAGGDYGYTF
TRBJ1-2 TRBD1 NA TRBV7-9 TGTGCCAGCAGCCAGGGACAGACAACTAACTATGGCTACACCTTC CASSQGQTTNYGYTF
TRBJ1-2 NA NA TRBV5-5 TGTGCCAGCAGCTTGGGACAGCCTGGCTACACCTTC CASSLGQPGYTF
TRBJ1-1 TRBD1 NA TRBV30 TGTGCCTGGGGCCAGGGGGCGGGTACTGAAGCTTTCTTT CAWGQGAGTEAFF
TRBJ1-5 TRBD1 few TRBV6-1 TGTGCCAGCAGTGCCCAGTTGGGACAGGGTATTGAGCCCCAGCATTTT CASSAQLGQGIEPQHF
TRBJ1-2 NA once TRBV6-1 TGTGCCAGCAGTGAAAGTTTGGAGGGGGGGCGAGGCTACACCTTC CASSESLEGGRGYTF
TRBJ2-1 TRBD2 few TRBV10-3 TGTGCCATCAGTGAGTCTCGGGGGGGCTCCTACAATGAGCAGTTCTTC CAISESRGGSYNEQFF
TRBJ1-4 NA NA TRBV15 TGTGCCACCAGCAGAGATGTGGGGGGGGTTAATGAAAAACTGTTTTTT CATSRDVGGVNEKLFF
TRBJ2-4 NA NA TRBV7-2 TGTGCCAGCAGCTTATACAGGGAGGGGAACATTCAGTACTTC CASSLYREGNIQYF
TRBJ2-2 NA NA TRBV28 TGTGCCAGCAGTCTAGCTCGCGGGGAGCTGTTTTTT CASSLARGELFF
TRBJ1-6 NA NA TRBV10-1 TGCGCCAGCAGTGAGTCGAACGAGAATTCACCCCTCCACTTT CASSESNENSPLHF
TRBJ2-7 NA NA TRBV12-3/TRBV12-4 TGTGCCAGCAGTTCCCGTGACGAGCAGTACTTC CASSSRDEQYF
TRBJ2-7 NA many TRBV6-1 TGTGCCAGCAGTGAAGATGCTGAGTCCTACGAGCAGTACTTC CASSEDAESYEQYF
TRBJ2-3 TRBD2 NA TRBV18 TGTGCCAGCTCATCGACTAGCGGGGGAGCCGGCACAGATACGCAGTATTTT CASSSTSGGAGTDTQYF